The 21 T cell receptor beta chains below come from one sample, sequenced in a study of cytomegalovirus exposure and HLA in healthy donors. PCR amplification relied on 60 Vbeta primers (plus 13 Jbeta primers). Assay: immunoSEQ multiplex PCR; the TCRdb copy retains only in-frame clones and omits some. Here the sample spans more than 85,000 clones, 69% being singletons. Sequences were obtained from PBMCs. The receptor source for this set is a female donor in good health and CMV-seronegative.

The chain recombines TRBV14 with TRBJ2-2; the match to TRBD2 covers 11 bases. V trimming: 4 bases; J trimming: 1 base; junction bases outside the gene matches: 5. The CDR3 runs to 17 residues. Per germline, CDR1 SGHDN and CDR2 FVKESK. The CDR3 region has the DNA TGTGCCAGCAGCCTCCGCACTAGCGGGAGGAACACCGGGGAGCTGTTTTTT. It translates to CASSLRTSGRNTGELFF.

The chain couples TRBV19 to TRBJ2-6; the D is unclear. Deletions cut 3 bases from V and 1 base from J, with 4 bases between. The CDR3 length is 14 residues. The V gene's germline CDR1 is LNHDA and CDR2 SQIVND (reference sequence). CDR3 protein: CASSIPSGANVLTF. The DNA for the CDR3 is TGTGCCAGTAGTATTCCATCTGGGGCCAACGTCCTGACTTTC.

The V call is TRBV29-1, the J call TRBJ1-1; D possibly corresponds to TRBD1 (6 bases). The germline V gene encodes CDR1 SQVTM and CDR2 ANQGSEA. Trimming removed 6 bases at V and 1 base at J, with 12 bases between. The CDR3 is 13 amino acids. CDR3 in DNA: TGCAGCGTAGCCGGGACAACGAACACTGAAGCTTTCTTT. Translation: CSVAGTTNTEAFF.

This sequence joins TRBV29-1 and TRBJ2-2, with 8 bases that match TRBD1. This CDR3 contains 12 residues. Looked up from germline, CDR1 is SQVTM and CDR2 is ANQGSEA. With V trimmed by 6 bases and J by 5 bases, 2 bases remained unmatched. The CDR3 DNA reads TGCAGCGTCAGGACAGGGACCGGGGAGCTGTTTTTT. Amino acids: CSVRTGTGELFF.

This rearrangement joins TRBV6-6 to TRBJ2-2, with D unresolved. The CDR3 sequence is 10 residues long. The V end was cut by 8 bases, the J end by 6 bases, with 4 bases between. The V gene's germline CDR1 is MNHNY and CDR2 SVGAGI (reference sequence). The CDR3, as DNA: TGTGCCAGCTTCTCCGGGGAGCTGTTTTTT. Amino acids: CASFSGELFF.

The chain has TRBV5-6 and TRBJ2-1; unclear D gene. V lost 2 bases to trimming and J lost 0 bases, with 9 bases between them. CDR1 and CDR2 (germline): SGHDT, YYEEEE. This CDR3 comprises 15 residues. The CDR3 region has the DNA TGTGCCAGCAGCTTCCTAGGCTACTCCTACAATGAGCAGTTCTTC. Translated: CASSFLGYSYNEQFF.

This sequence joins TRBV7-9 and TRBJ2-6; 8 bases agree with TRBD1. The CDR3 totals 18 residues. Unmatched junction bases numbered 8, after V lost 4 bases and J lost 0 bases. The germline CDR1 and CDR2 sequences are SEHNR and FQNEAQ (reference sequence). The CDR3 loop reads CASSSDRDRLSGANVLTF. Here the CDR3 DNA reads TGTGCCAGCAGCTCAGACCGGGACAGGCTCTCTGGGGCCAACGTCCTGACTTTC.

V usage is TRBV15 and J usage is TRBJ2-5; D may be TRBD1 (6 bases). CDR3 length: 14 residues. V gave up 4 bases and J gave up 5 bases, with 14 bases separating them. The germline CDR1 and CDR2 sequences are LNHNV and YYDKDF (reference sequence). CDR3 in amino acids: CATSKLGGSETQYF. The CDR3 bases are TGTGCCACCAGCAAGTTAGGGGGATCCGAGACCCAGTACTTC. Filled out from reference TRBV15 and TRBJ2-5, the complete variable domain reads DAMVIQNPRYQVTQFGKPVTLSCSQTLNHNVMYWYQQKSSQAPKLLFHYYDKDFNNEADTPDNFQSRRPNTSFCFLDIRSPGLGDTAMYLCATSKLGGSETQYFGPGTRLLVL.

The rearrangement links TRBV7-2 to TRBJ2-7; 13 bases are a match to TRBD2. From germline, CDR1 is SGHTA and CDR2 FQGNSA. J gave up 4 bases and V 5 bases, and 5 bases lay outside the gene matches. The CDR3 contains 15 residues. CDR3 protein: CASSPRTSGGYEQYF. The CDR3 coding sequence is TGTGCCAGCAGCCCACGGACTAGCGGGGGATACGAGCAGTACTTC.

The chain joins TRBV7-9 to TRBJ1-1; TRBD1 matches at 8 bases. J was trimmed by 0 bases and V by 2 bases; bases with no gene match: 8. The germline gives CDR1 SEHNR, CDR2 FQNEAQ (reference sequence). CDR3 length: 17 residues. The chain's CDR3 is CASSLRGGTGMNTEAFF. Here the CDR3 DNA reads TGTGCCAGCAGCTTAAGGGGGGGGACAGGTATGAACACTGAAGCTTTCTTT.

V is TRBV6-5 and J is TRBJ2-7, with TRBD1 as a possible D gene (6 bases). Trimming left V 6 bases short and J 1 base short, with 13 bases between. The CDR3 consists of 14 residues. The germline gives CDR1 MNHEY, CDR2 SVGAGI. The CDR3 DNA is TGTGCCAGCAGCGCGACAGGCGCGTCCTACGAGCAGTACTTC. This sequence encodes CASSATGASYEQYF.

J is TRBJ2-5 and V is TRBV20-1, with no clear D. The V and J ends lost 3 bases and 4 bases respectively, with 3 bases between them. Germline V gene sequence: CDR1 DFQATT, CDR2 SNEGSKA (reference sequence). This CDR3 contains 10 residues. The CDR3 coding sequence is TGCAGTGCTAGTCTAGAGACCCAGTACTTC. It codes for CSASLETQYF.

This clone has a handful of counts. The V and J genes are TRBV7-2 and TRBJ2-3; tentative D call: TRBD2 (5 bases). Germline CDR1 is SGHTA and CDR2 is FQGNSA. Between the trimmed V and J ends, which lost 3 bases and 5 bases, there was a span of 18 bases. CDR3 length: 16 residues. In DNA form, the CDR3 reads TGTGCCAGCAGCTTGGGTGATGGCAGAGAGGGAGATACGCAGTATTTT. Amino acid sequence: CASSLGDGREGDTQYF.

This clone was counted only a few times. This rearrangement joins TRBV27 to TRBJ2-2, with D perhaps matching TRBD1 (6 bases). The V gene's germline CDR1 is MNHEY and CDR2 SMNVEV (reference sequence). The CDR3 runs to 15 residues. The V and J ends lost 4 bases and 7 bases respectively, with 16 bases between them. The CDR3 here is CASSSAGARGGELFF. For the CDR3, the DNA is TGTGCCAGCAGTTCCGCAGGGGCGAGGGGCGGGGAGCTGTTTTTT.

This clone was counted a single time. This chain uses TRBV28 with TRBJ2-7, with 7 bases matching TRBD2. The V segment lost 3 bases and the J segment 0 bases; nucleotides outside the gene matches: 2. This CDR3 is built from 14 residues. Per the germline V gene, CDR1 is MDHEN and CDR2 is SYDVKM. The CDR3 is CASSFLADSYEQYF. CDR3 sequence (DNA): TGTGCCAGCAGTTTCCTAGCGGACTCCTACGAGCAGTACTTC.

There are a few counts of this clone. The CDR3 protein is CASSNPTGTGAGYTF. As DNA, the CDR3 is TGTGCCAGCAGTAATCCGACCGGGACAGGGGCTGGCTACACCTTC. This chain joins TRBV28 and TRBJ1-2; the match to TRBD1 covers 10 bases. Germline V gene lookup returns CDR1 MDHEN and CDR2 SYDVKM. The CDR3 has 15 residues. The trim removed 5 bases at V and 7 bases at J, leaving 10 bases unmatched.

V is TRBV5-1 and J is TRBJ2-5, with D possibly TRBD2 on 5 matching bases. The J call may be wrong; the DNA end is better matched by TRBJ2-7. Germline CDR1 and CDR2: SGHRS and YFSETQ. The CDR3 is 14 amino acids. This CDR3 is CASSFGSGTYEQYF. Written as DNA, the CDR3 is TGCGCCAGCAGCTTCGGAAGCGGAACCTACGAGCAGTACTTC.

V and J are TRBV19 and TRBJ2-1; 7 bases are a match to TRBD2. The CDR3 extends over 15 amino acids. V dropped 8 bases and J dropped 5; count of bases not matched to a gene: 12. Germline V lookup: CDR1 LNHDA, CDR2 SQIVND (reference sequence). CDR3 region: CASSGGRAPNNEQFF. CDR3 nucleotide sequence: TGTGCCAGTTCGGGCGGGAGAGCCCCAAACAATGAGCAGTTCTTC.

The rearrangement uses TRBV27 and TRBJ2-1, with unresolved D. CDR1 is MNHEY, CDR2 SMNVEV, per germline (reference sequence). The CDR3 is made up of 13 amino acids. Between the trimmed V and J ends, which lost 6 bases and 6 bases, there was a span of 12 bases. The CDR3 region has the DNA TGTGCCAGCAGGTGGGCGTGGGTCAATGAGCAGTTCTTC. Residues: CASRWAWVNEQFF.

This clone has only one observation. The J gene is TRBJ1-2, the V gene TRBV7-2; maybe TRBD1 (5 bases). V lost 1 base, J lost 8 bases, and 11 bases lay in between. Germline V gives CDR1 SGHTA, CDR2 FQGNSA. The CDR3 loop spans 13 amino acids. DNA for the CDR3: TGTGCCAGCAGCTTAGACAGGCTGGGCGGCTACACCTTC. It codes for CASSLDRLGGYTF.

The chain combines TRBV19 with TRBJ2-7; D call uncertain. Germline assignment: CDR1 LNHDA and CDR2 SQIVND (reference sequence). V lost 4 bases to trimming and J lost 2 bases, with 3 bases between them. The CDR3 loop spans 11 amino acids. CDR3: CASSSAYEQYF. The CDR3 DNA is TGTGCCAGTAGTAGCGCCTACGAGCAGTACTTC. The entire variable domain, with the rest obtained from reference TRBV19 and TRBJ2-7, is as follows: DGGITQSPKYLFRKEGQNVTLSCEQNLNHDAMYWYRQDPGQGLRLIYYSQIVNDFQKGDIAEGYSVSREKKESFPLTVTSAQKNPTAFYLCASSSAYEQYFGPGTRLTVT.